The clone carrying this TCR beta chain appeared a few times. The data stem from a study of blood T cells in healthy people across ages. Primers used in a second PCR of roughly 6 to 12 cycles were a sample-barcoded 5' primer and a J-beta primer mix. TCRdb re-derived calls from the 5' RACE reads in MiXCR, one entry per CDR3 protein. Found here are roughly 1.4 million distinct CDR3 sequences, 45% to 70% of them singletons; the top ten hold over 5.5%. CDR1 is WSHSY and CDR2 is SAAADI in the germline V gene. The CDR3 extends over 14 amino acids. The chain recombines TRBV10-2 with TRBJ2-5, with 7 bases aligning to TRBD2. The J call may be incorrect, as the DNA end agrees better with TRBJ2-7. The TCR comes from a man aged 18 to 29 in good health. The sample taken for sequencing was blood. CDR3 in DNA: TGCGCCAGCAGTGATCGGGCGGGAGTAAACGAGCAGTACTTC. Its translation is CASSDRAGVNEQYF.